This TCR beta chain came from a study of neurological immune-mediated disorders. Broader study findings: TCR-beta repertoires seemed private in all groups, with no expanded CDR3 amino acid sequences shared. The highest TCR clonal expansion occurred in HTLV-1-associated myelopathy; multiple sclerosis fell below healthy controls.

This CDR3 region has 14 residues. Trimming took off 3 bases at V and 3 bases at J, with 9 bases between the two ends. 5'RACE generated cDNA with 10-nucleotide random UMIs. TCRdb itself ran the 5' RACE reads through MiXCR, one entry per CDR3 protein. The sample records approximately 40,000 distinct CDR3 sequences, roughly 3.8% being singletons. Many counts were recorded for this clonotype. Its antigen is as yet unknown. J is TRBJ1-5 and V is TRBV12-3 or TRBV12-4; D gene uncertain. Sequencing input: PBMCs. The clonotype comes from a man aged 25-45 years with multiple sclerosis. CDR3 bases: TGTGCCAGCAGTTTGTCGCAGTACAATCAGCCCCAGCATTTT. Residues: CASSLSQYNQPQHF.